The clone carrying this TCR beta chain has just a few counts. The record originates from a study of T cells in Graves' hyperthyroidism and ophthalmopathy. Amplification yielded TCR beta CDR3 regions, with RNA transcripts as the source. With the HTBI primer set, the TCR CDR3 went through a first round of RT-PCR. MiXCR, run by TCRdb on the multiplex PCR reads, gives a single entry per CDR3 protein. Of 250,000 to 350,000 distinct CDR3 sequences listed, around 17% were seen once; the top ten hold roughly a third. V lost 4 bases to trimming and J lost 8 bases, with 10 bases between them. CDR3 size: 13 residues. CDR1 is SGHKS and CDR2 is YYEKEE in the germline V gene (reference sequence).

Specimen: blood. The origin of this receptor is a young man with Graves' hyperthyroidism. The rearrangement links TRBV5-5 to TRBJ1-6; D unclear. The CDR3 DNA is TGTGCCAGCAGCCCGGTTGTGGATTCACCCCTCCACTTT. Its protein is CASSPVVDSPLHF.